The 13 T cell receptor beta chains listed next were all sequenced from one sample in a study of blood T cells in healthy people across ages. Primers used in a second PCR of about 6 to 12 cycles were a sample-barcoded 5' primer and a J-beta primer mix. TCRdb passed the 5' RACE reads through MiXCR, listing each CDR3 protein once. The sample consists of approximately 1.5 million distinct CDR3 sequences, roughly 32% of them appearing once. Sequencing used blood. The receptor set was obtained from a woman aged 30 to 39 in good health.

The chain employs TRBV7-8 and TRBJ2-7, with TRBD1 as a possible D gene (7 bases). The CDR3 has 18 residues. Trimming pared 5 bases from V and 2 bases from J, leaving 25 bases between. CDR1 is SGHVS, CDR2 FQNEAQ, per germline. DNA of the CDR3: TGTGCCAGCAGCCCAACAGGGGACCCTAGCGCGAAAACCTACGAGCAGTACTTC. Protein sequence: CASSPTGDPSAKTYEQYF.

This clonotype occurred a few times. The J gene is TRBJ1-4, the V gene TRBV10-3, with D unresolved. V lost 8 bases to trimming and J lost 6 bases, with 16 bases between them. CDR1 and CDR2 from the germline V gene are ENHRY and SYGVKD. The CDR3 consists of 14 residues. CDR3 loop: CAIAESNRDEKLFF. CDR3 bases: TGTGCCATCGCCGAGAGTAATCGCGATGAAAAACTGTTTTTT.

This clonotype was seen only a few times. This chain joins TRBV20-1 and TRBJ1-2; D remains unclear. Between the trimmed V and J ends, which lost 0 bases and 4 bases, there was a span of 9 bases. From germline, CDR1 is DFQATT and CDR2 SNEGSKA (reference sequence). The CDR3 extends over 13 amino acids. This chain's CDR3 is CSARDGMGYGYTF. The DNA for the CDR3 is TGCAGTGCTAGAGATGGGATGGGCTATGGCTACACCTTC.

This clonotype was detected a few times. The chain recombines TRBV11-1 with TRBJ2-1, with D perhaps matching TRBD1 (5 bases). Germline CDR1 reads SGHAT; CDR2 reads FQDESV (reference sequence). The germline V and J ends were trimmed by 2 bases and 5 bases, with 16 bases remaining between them. The CDR3 sequence is 16 residues long. The CDR3 region is CASSLLAGFRDNEQFF. For the CDR3, the DNA is TGTGCCAGCAGCTTATTAGCCGGATTCAGGGACAATGAGCAGTTCTTC.

This clonotype was found a few times. The V call is TRBV7-9, the J call TRBJ2-7; 9 bases agree with TRBD1. CDR1 and CDR2 from the germline V gene are SEHNR and FQNEAQ (reference sequence). Trimming at V came to 5 bases and at J to 3 bases, leaving 8 bases not matched to a gene. The CDR3 contains 15 residues. CDR3 protein: CASSIQRTGDYEQYF. The CDR3 DNA is TGTGCCAGCAGCATCCAACGGACAGGGGACTACGAGCAGTACTTC.

Of note for this clonotype: One end of the junction does not line up with germline, which may come from a read error. This rearrangement joins TRBV29-1 to TRBJ1-2; D call uncertain. The CDR3 consists of 18 residues. Germline V gene lookup returns CDR1 SQVTM and CDR2 ANQGSEA. For the CDR3, the DNA is TGCAGCGTTGTTGAAGAGACCGATCGTGCACTTTGGTCCTATGGCTGCACCTTC. It codes for CSVVEETDRALWSYGCTF.

The gene calls are TRBV12-3 or TRBV12-4 and TRBJ1-1; no clear D gene. The V and J ends lost 7 bases and 1 base respectively, with 7 bases between them. This CDR3 is built from 12 residues. The DNA for the CDR3 is TGTGCCAGCATCCGCGGGAACACTGAAGCTTTCTTT. Translation: CASIRGNTEAFF.

As concerns this clonotype: Its ends do not fully match the called genes, so a read error is possible. The chain joins TRBV5-5 to TRBJ1-5; D possibly corresponds to TRBD1 (6 bases). The CDR3 sequence is 15 residues long. Germline lookup yields CDR1 SGHKS and CDR2 YYEKEE (reference sequence). The CDR3: CASSLGTGPNQPRHF. The CDR3 DNA follows: TGTGCCAGCAGCTTGGGTACAGGGCCCAATCAGCCCCGGCATTTT.

The J gene is TRBJ2-1, the V gene TRBV11-2; possible D gene TRBD2, 6 bases. Germline loops: CDR1 SGHAT, CDR2 FQNNGV. Trimming pared 5 bases from V and 10 bases from J, leaving 18 bases between. The CDR3 spans 14 residues. The DNA for the CDR3 is TGTGCCAGCAGCCCCTTACCCCTAGCGAGGGAGCAGTTCTTC. It specifies CASSPLPLAREQFF. The full variable domain, completed using reference TRBV11-2 and TRBJ2-1, is EAGVAQSPRYKIIEKRQSVAFWCNPISGHATLYWYQQILGQGPKLLIQFQNNGVVDDSQLPKDRFSAERLKGVDSTLKIQPAKLEDSAVYLCASSPLPLAREQFFGPGTRLTVL.

The chain combines TRBV7-8 with TRBJ2-3; 7 nucleotides agree with TRBD2. The V and J ends lost 11 bases and 6 bases, in that order; junction bases with no gene match: 5. CDR3 length: 11 residues. The germline V gene has CDR1 SGHVS and CDR2 FQNEAQ. CDR3: CAVSGQDTQYF. The CDR3, as DNA: TGTGCCGTTAGCGGGCAGGATACGCAGTATTTT.

This rearrangement joins TRBV20-1 to TRBJ1-2, with a weak D call TRBD1 (5 bases). Trimming removed 0 bases at V and 4 bases at J, with 9 bases between. Germline assignment: CDR1 DFQATT and CDR2 SNEGSKA (reference sequence). The CDR3 runs 13 residues. The CDR3 sequence is CSAREPDSYGYTF. In nucleotides, the CDR3 is TGCAGTGCTAGAGAACCTGACAGCTATGGCTACACCTTC.

This clonotype has just a few counts. The chain employs TRBV7-9 and TRBJ1-1; TRBD1 matches 8 bases. The J segment lost 3 bases and the V segment lost 0 bases, leaving 3 bases of the junction unmatched. CDR1 and CDR2 (germline): SEHNR, FQNEAQ (reference sequence). The CDR3 consists of 15 residues. CDR3 in DNA: TGTGCCAGCAGCTTAGCGCAGGGGGCGGACACTGAAGCTTTCTTT. It yields the protein CASSLAQGADTEAFF.

This clonotype has only a few counts. The chain recombines TRBV10-2 with TRBJ2-5; TRBD2 aligns across 8 bases. Germline CDR1 WSHSY, CDR2 SAAADI. Trimming took 6 bases from V and 5 from J; bases not matched to a gene: 5. The CDR3 consists of 13 residues. CDR3 in DNA: TGCGCCAGCAGGGTAGCGGGACGGGAGACCCAGTACTTC. Its protein is CASRVAGRETQYF.